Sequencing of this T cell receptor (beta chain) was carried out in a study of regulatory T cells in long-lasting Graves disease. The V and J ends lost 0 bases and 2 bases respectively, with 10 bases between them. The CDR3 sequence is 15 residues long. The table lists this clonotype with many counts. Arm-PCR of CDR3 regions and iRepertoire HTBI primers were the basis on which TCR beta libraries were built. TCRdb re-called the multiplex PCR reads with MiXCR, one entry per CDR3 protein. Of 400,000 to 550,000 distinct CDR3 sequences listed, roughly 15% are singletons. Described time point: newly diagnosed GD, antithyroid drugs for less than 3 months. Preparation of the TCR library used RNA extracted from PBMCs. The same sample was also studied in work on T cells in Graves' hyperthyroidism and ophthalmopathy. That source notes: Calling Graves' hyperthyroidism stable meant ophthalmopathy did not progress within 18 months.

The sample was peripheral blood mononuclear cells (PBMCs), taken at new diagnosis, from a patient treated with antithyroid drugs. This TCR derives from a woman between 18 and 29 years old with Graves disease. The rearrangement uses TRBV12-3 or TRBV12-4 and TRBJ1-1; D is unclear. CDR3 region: CASSLARGSNTEAFF. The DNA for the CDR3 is TGTGCCAGCAGTTTAGCCCGGGGTTCAAACACTGAAGCTTTCTTT.